This TCR beta chain originates from a study of identical twins. Findings of the study overall: Reduced insertions were recorded for abundant cord blood beta clonotypes, with no such pattern in memory repertoires.

A single record per CDR3 protein comes from TCRdb applying MiXCR to the 5' RACE reads. Of 450,000 to 650,000 distinct CDR3 sequences listed, around 9.6% are singletons. The V gene end was trimmed by 2 bases and the J gene end by 5 bases; junction bases not matched to a gene: 17. The CDR3 loop spans 19 amino acids. The germline CDR1 and CDR2 sequences are SGHAT and FQNNGV. Notes on this clonotype: Its antigen is unidentified.

These data also featured in a second study, about yellow fever vaccine responses in identical twins. That paper notes: It has been reported that, in twins, the vaccine T cell response seemed partly convergent and partly personalized.

The sample was PBMCs. The TCR originated in a woman younger than 35 in good health. The chain carries TRBV11-2 and TRBJ2-3; 9 bases agree with TRBD2. The chain's CDR3 is CASSLRTVAGGPLVDTQYF. CDR3 nucleotides: TGTGCCAGCAGCTTAAGAACGGTGGCGGGAGGGCCGCTAGTAGATACGCAGTATTTT.